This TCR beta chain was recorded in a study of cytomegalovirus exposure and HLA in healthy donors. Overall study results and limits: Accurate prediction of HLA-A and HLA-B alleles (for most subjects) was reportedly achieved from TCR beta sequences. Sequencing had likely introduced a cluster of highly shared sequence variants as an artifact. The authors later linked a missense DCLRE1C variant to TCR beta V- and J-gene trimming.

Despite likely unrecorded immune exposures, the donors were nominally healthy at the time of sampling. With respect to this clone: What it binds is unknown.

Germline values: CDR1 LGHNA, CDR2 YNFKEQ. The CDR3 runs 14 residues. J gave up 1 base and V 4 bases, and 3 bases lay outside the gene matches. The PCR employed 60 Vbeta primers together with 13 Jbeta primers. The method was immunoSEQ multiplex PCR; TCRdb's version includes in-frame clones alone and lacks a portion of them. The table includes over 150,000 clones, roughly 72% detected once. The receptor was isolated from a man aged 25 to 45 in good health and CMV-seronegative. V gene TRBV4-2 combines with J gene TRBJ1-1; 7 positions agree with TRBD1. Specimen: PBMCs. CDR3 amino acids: CASSPGTANTEAFF. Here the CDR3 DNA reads TGTGCCAGCAGCCCCGGGACAGCGAACACTGAAGCTTTCTTT.